The clone carrying this TCR beta chain was seen more than once but under ten times. Germline V gives CDR1 SGHTA, CDR2 FQGNSA. The CDR3 contains 13 residues. V was cut by 2 bases and J by 7 bases, with 11 bases left in between. Sequenced by immunoSEQ multiplex PCR; TCRdb stores in-frame clones only, minus some. In the table there are some 55,000 clones, more than 75% of which are singletons. The sample originates from a study of T cell changes during pregnancy in multiple sclerosis. The specimen sequenced was peripheral blood from another person, used as feeder cells. The receptor was derived from a human donor whose cells served as feeder cells for cultures in a pregnancy study. The V call is TRBV7-2, the J call TRBJ1-2, with a weak D call TRBD1 (6 bases). The CDR3 reads CASSLTGYFGYTF. CDR3 DNA: TGTGCCAGCAGCTTAACAGGGTACTTTGGCTACACCTTC.